This T cell receptor (beta chain) was recorded in a study of blood T cell repertoires in COVID-19. Study-wide context: Samples representing acute and convalescent COVID-19 were sourced from the United States, Italy and Spain. Nucleic acid was either cDNA or gDNA, and it came from T cells, B-cell-depleted T cells, or PBMCs.

Methods used by the authors: For nucleated cells, counts were estimated from reference gene primer amplification. Generated by immunoSEQ multiplex PCR, the TCRdb table keeps only in-frame clones and is missing some. V, J and clone size derive from that table, while D and trimming were established from the DNA sequence. The table records around 99,000 clones, approximately 85% of them present only once. The origin of this receptor is a woman of 80 years or more with active or convalescent COVID-19. Sequenced: peripheral blood.

The CDR3 loop reads CASSSTSGGFYEQYF. CDR3 DNA: TGTGCCAGCAGCTCGACGAGCGGGGGCTTTTACGAGCAGTACTTC. The chain carries TRBV7-8 and TRBJ2-7; 8 bases align to TRBD2. Germline V gives CDR1 SGHVS, CDR2 FQNEAQ. This CDR3 contains 15 residues. Unmatched junction bases numbered 9, after V lost 4 bases and J lost 4 bases.